Listed here are 9 T cell receptor beta chains from one sample, sequenced in a study of cytomegalovirus exposure and HLA in healthy donors. 13 Jbeta primers and 60 Vbeta primers were used for the PCR. Produced via immunoSEQ multiplex PCR; TCRdb's table is partial and in-frame only. The sample lists 110,000 to 150,000 clones; approximately 80% were seen once. Sequenced material: PBMCs. These receptors came from a woman in her 40s in good health and CMV-seropositive.

The chain recombines TRBV28 with TRBJ1-1; D might be TRBD1 (6 bases). Trimming took off 6 bases at V and 0 bases at J, with 11 bases between the two ends. Germline V gives CDR1 MDHEN, CDR2 SYDVKM. CDR3 length: 14 residues. The CDR3 DNA reads as TGTGCCAGCAGACCTCAGGGGCTGAACACTGAAGCTTTCTTT. Its translation is CASRPQGLNTEAFF.

The chain joins TRBV27 to TRBJ2-5; TRBD2 matches 7 bases. The J call may be faulty, since TRBJ2-7 better matches the DNA end. This CDR3 comprises 16 residues. Germline V lookup: CDR1 MNHEY, CDR2 SMNVEV (reference sequence). The CDR3 DNA reads as TGTGCCAGCAGCCCACGTGGGGGGGTAGATGCCTACGAGCAGTACTTC. Protein product: CASSPRGGVDAYEQYF.

This clone was recorded a few times. The V gene is TRBV10-3, the J gene TRBJ1-2, with D possibly being TRBD1 (5 bases). Germline CDR1 reads ENHRY; CDR2 reads SYGVKD. The CDR3 contains 14 residues. V was trimmed by 1 base and J by 4 bases, leaving 10 bases between them. CDR3 loop: CAISEYQGSYGYTF. The CDR3 coding sequence is TGTGCCATCAGTGAGTACCAGGGATCCTATGGCTACACCTTC.

The chain links TRBV10-1 to TRBJ2-5; D ambiguous. The CDR3 totals 15 residues. The V gene's germline CDR1 is WNHNN and CDR2 SYGVQD (reference sequence). Trimming pared 0 bases from V and 6 bases from J, leaving 14 bases between. The CDR3 spells CASSESYRQVQTQYF. For the CDR3, the DNA is TGCGCCAGCAGTGAGTCGTATCGGCAGGTGCAGACCCAGTACTTC.

The chain combines TRBV28 with TRBJ1-1, with 7 bases lining up with TRBD1. This CDR3 region has 16 residues. V lost 2 bases, J lost 4 bases, and 10 bases stayed unmatched. Germline V gene data show CDR1 as MDHEN and CDR2 as SYDVKM. CDR3 sequence (DNA): TGTGCCAGCAGTTTACGTACAGGGGCTTTACTCACTGAAGCTTTCTTT. Residues: CASSLRTGALLTEAFF.

The gene calls are TRBV28 and TRBJ1-5, with D possibly TRBD1 on 5 matching bases. This CDR3 contains 12 residues. V was clipped by 6 bases and J by 4 bases, with 7 bases between them. The germline V gene encodes CDR1 MDHEN and CDR2 SYDVKM. In DNA, the CDR3 is TGTGCCAGCAGCGACAGTAATCAGCCCCAGCATTTT. This sequence encodes CASSDSNQPQHF.

The chain uses TRBV28 and TRBJ2-1, with TRBD1 matching 8 bases. This CDR3 spans 17 amino acids. CDR1 is MDHEN, CDR2 SYDVKM, per germline. V trimming: 5 bases; J trimming: 0 bases; junction bases outside the gene matches: 9. DNA of the CDR3: TGTGCCAGCAGTCCCGACAGGGGCCCAAGCTCCTACAATGAGCAGTTCTTC. It translates to CASSPDRGPSSYNEQFF.

The V and J genes are TRBV27 and TRBJ1-2; D is ambiguous. CDR3 length equals 13 residues. Trimming pared 4 bases from V and 0 bases from J, leaving 6 bases between. From germline, CDR1 is MNHEY and CDR2 SMNVEV (reference sequence). CDR3 coding DNA: TGTGCCAGCAGTTCTCTTTCTAACTATGGCTACACCTTC. Residues: CASSSLSNYGYTF.

The chain uses TRBV30 and TRBJ2-2, with D tentatively TRBD1 (6 bases). The CDR3 sequence is 13 residues long. V was pared by 2 bases and J by 9 bases, with 13 bases between. The V gene's germline CDR1 is GTSNPN and CDR2 SVGIG (reference sequence). For the CDR3, the DNA is TGTGCCTGGAGTCGGGCAGGGACATGGGAGCTGTTTTTT. Translating gives CAWSRAGTWELFF.